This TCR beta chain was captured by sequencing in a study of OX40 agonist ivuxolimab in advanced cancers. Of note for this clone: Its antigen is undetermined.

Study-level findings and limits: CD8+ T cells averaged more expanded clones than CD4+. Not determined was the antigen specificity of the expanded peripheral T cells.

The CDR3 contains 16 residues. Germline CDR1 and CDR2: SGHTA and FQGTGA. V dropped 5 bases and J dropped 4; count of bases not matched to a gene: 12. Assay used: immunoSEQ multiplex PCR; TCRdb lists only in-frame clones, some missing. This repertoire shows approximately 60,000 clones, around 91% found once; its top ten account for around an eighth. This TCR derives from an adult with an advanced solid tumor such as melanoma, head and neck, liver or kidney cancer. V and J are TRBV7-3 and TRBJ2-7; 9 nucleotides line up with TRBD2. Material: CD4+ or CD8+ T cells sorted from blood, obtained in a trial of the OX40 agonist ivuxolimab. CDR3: CASSPQGGGAGYEQYF. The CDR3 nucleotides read TGTGCCAGCAGCCCTCAGGGCGGGGGGGCCGGATACGAGCAGTACTTC.